These 10 T cell receptor beta chains originate from one sample sequenced in a study of a mutant IDH1 vaccine in newly diagnosed glioma. Time point noted: week 35, safety follow-up. Each dose of the vaccine consisted of 300 ug of mutant IDH1 20-mer peptide, with topical imiquimod. Libraries were prepared by immunoSEQ multiplex PCR; TCRdb keeps only in-frame clonotypes and omits some of them. The top ten hold roughly 2.4% of the sample, which has about 46,000 clones, over 80% seen once. Antigen specificity for these receptors is unknown. The input for sequencing was PBMCs, taken from a glioma patient whose treatment included an IDH1 peptide vaccine. The origin of the receptors is a man in his fifties with glioma.

The chain recombines TRBV7-8 with TRBJ1-5; TRBD1 is a possible D gene (5 bases). The CDR3 is 15 amino acids. V gave up 0 bases and J gave up 5 bases, with 11 bases separating them. CDR1 is SGHVS, CDR2 FQNEAQ, per germline. CDR3 loop: CASSLAGGGYQPQHF. The CDR3 coding sequence is TGTGCCAGCAGCTTAGCGGGGGGGGGTTATCAGCCCCAGCATTTT.

This clone is a singleton in its sample. The chain is built from TRBV5-1 and TRBJ2-7; D uncertain. The V end lost 0 bases, the J end lost 4 bases, and 5 bases lay between the germline ends. CDR1 is SGHRS, CDR2 YFSETQ, per germline. This CDR3 is built from 12 residues. DNA for the CDR3: TGCGCCAGCAGCTTGGAGGGATACGAGCAGTACTTC. Translated, it gives CASSLEGYEQYF. Filled out from reference TRBV5-1 and TRBJ2-7, the complete variable domain reads KAGVTQTPRYLIKTRGQQVTLSCSPISGHRSVSWYQQTPGQGLQFLFEYFSETQRNKGNFPGRFSGRQFSNSRSEMNVSTLELGDSALYLCASSLEGYEQYFGPGTRLTVT.

The chain joins TRBV5-4 to TRBJ1-1, with D unresolved. V lost 6 bases and J lost 5, with 14 bases in between. Germline assignment: CDR1 SGHNT and CDR2 YYREEE (reference sequence). CDR3 length: 13 amino acids. Here the CDR3 reads CASTPTGETEAFF. Here the CDR3 DNA reads TGTGCCAGCACCCCGACCGGGGAGACTGAAGCTTTCTTT.

The rearrangement uses TRBV29-1 and TRBJ1-4, with D maybe TRBD1 (5 bases). Per germline, CDR1 SQVTM and CDR2 ANQGSEA. The CDR3 is made up of 12 amino acids. V lost 7 bases, J lost 4 bases, and 10 bases lay in between. CDR3 DNA sequence: TGCAGCGGGGGCAGTCTTAATGAAAAACTGTTTTTT. Its translation is CSGGSLNEKLFF.

The sample holds one count of this clone. V and J are TRBV28 and TRBJ2-7; D tentatively fits TRBD1 or TRBD2 (7 bases each). Germline V lookup: CDR1 MDHEN, CDR2 SYDVKM. CDR3 length equals 16 residues. V dropped 3 bases and J dropped 5 bases, with 20 bases sitting between them. The CDR3 sequence is CASSFRGRGGEHEQYF. In DNA form, the CDR3 reads TGTGCCAGCAGTTTCAGGGGGAGGGGCGGAGAGCACGAGCAGTACTTC.

The chain's CDR3 is CASSLLQGGNEQFF. CDR3 bases: TGTGCCAGTAGTCTACTGCAGGGAGGCAATGAGCAGTTCTTC. The J gene is TRBJ2-1, the V gene TRBV19; D is possibly TRBD2 (6 bases). CDR3 length equals 14 residues. Trimming left V 5 bases short and J 6 bases short, with 14 bases between. Germline loops: CDR1 LNHDA, CDR2 SQIVND (reference sequence).

This clone was seen a handful of times. The chain joins TRBV5-1 to TRBJ1-3; perhaps TRBD1 as D (6 bases). Germline V gene sequence: CDR1 SGHRS, CDR2 YFSETQ. V was trimmed by 4 bases and J by 1 base, leaving 18 bases between them. The CDR3 length is 17 residues. The CDR3 spells CASSPGAQGSSGNTIYF. The CDR3 DNA sequence: TGCGCCAGCAGCCCCGGGGCCCAGGGGAGTTCTGGAAACACCATATATTTT.

V and J are TRBV11-2 and TRBJ1-4, with a weak D call TRBD1 (6 bases). CDR1 and CDR2 (germline): SGHAT, FQNNGV. Between the trimmed V and J ends, which lost 3 bases and 6 bases, there was a span of 14 bases. The CDR3 covers 15 residues. The CDR3 loop reads CASSFPQGGDEKLFF. In nucleotides, the CDR3 is TGTGCCAGCAGCTTTCCACAGGGAGGGGATGAAAAACTGTTTTTT.

This chain uses TRBV19 with TRBJ2-7; 12 positions match TRBD1. J lost 6 bases, V lost 4 bases, and 7 bases had no gene match. CDR1 and CDR2 (germline): LNHDA, SQIVND (reference sequence). The CDR3 covers 15 residues. CDR3 in amino acids: CASSRAGQGALEQYF. In DNA, the CDR3 is TGTGCCAGTAGTAGAGCGGGACAGGGGGCACTCGAGCAGTACTTC.

The chain employs TRBV7-9 and TRBJ1-5; tentatively, D is TRBD1 (5 bases). Germline CDR1 reads SEHNR; CDR2 reads FQNEAQ (reference sequence). Trimming cost V 3 bases and J 7 bases, with 16 bases left between them. The CDR3 runs to 15 residues. CDR3: CASSLGRGIGQPQHF. CDR3 nucleotides: TGTGCCAGCAGCTTGGGACGGGGGATCGGACAGCCCCAGCATTTT.